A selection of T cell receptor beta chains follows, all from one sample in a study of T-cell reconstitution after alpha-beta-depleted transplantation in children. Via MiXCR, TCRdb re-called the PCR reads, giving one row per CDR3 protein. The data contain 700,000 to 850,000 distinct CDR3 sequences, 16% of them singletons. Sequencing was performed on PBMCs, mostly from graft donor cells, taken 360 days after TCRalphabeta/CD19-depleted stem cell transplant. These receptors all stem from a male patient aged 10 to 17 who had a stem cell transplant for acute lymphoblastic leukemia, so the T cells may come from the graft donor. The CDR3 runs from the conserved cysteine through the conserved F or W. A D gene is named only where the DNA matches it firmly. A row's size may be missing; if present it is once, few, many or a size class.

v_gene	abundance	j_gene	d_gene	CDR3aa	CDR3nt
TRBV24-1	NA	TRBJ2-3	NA	CATSGPADTQYF	TGTGCCACCAGTGGCCCCGCAGACACGCAGTATTTT
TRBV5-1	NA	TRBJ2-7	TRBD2	CASSSPGLAGEGGGYEQYF	TGCGCCAGCAGCTCTCCGGGACTAGCGGGAGAGGGGGGTGGCTACGAGCAGTACTTC
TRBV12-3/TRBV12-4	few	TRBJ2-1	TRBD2	CASSLVRGVRSGSGDEQFF	TGTGCCAGCAGTTTAGTACGGGGAGTACGAAGCGGGAGCGGTGATGAGCAGTTCTTC
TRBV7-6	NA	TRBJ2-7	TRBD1	CASSSRPGQGSEQYF	TGTGCCAGCAGCTCAAGACCGGGACAGGGAAGCGAGCAGTACTTC
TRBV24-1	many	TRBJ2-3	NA	CATSDGHTDTQYF	TGTGCCACCAGTGACGGGCATACAGATACGCAGTATTTT
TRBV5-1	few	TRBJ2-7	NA	CASSLPGRAYEQYF	TGCGCCAGCAGCTTGCCTGGCAGGGCCTACGAGCAGTACTTC
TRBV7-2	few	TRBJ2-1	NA	CASSPEGSGGEQFF	TGTGCCAGCAGCCCCGAGGGGAGCGGAGGTGAGCAGTTCTTC
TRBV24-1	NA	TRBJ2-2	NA	CATSDLGLLNTGELFF	TGTGCCACCAGTGATCTAGGCCTTTTGAACACCGGGGAGCTGTTTTTT
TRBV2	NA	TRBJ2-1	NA	CASRGLWREEEYNEQFF	TGTGCCAGCAGGGGGCTATGGCGGGAAGAAGAGTACAATGAGCAGTTCTTC
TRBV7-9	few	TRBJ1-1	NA	CASASAGVTEAFF	TGTGCCAGCGCGTCGGCAGGGGTCACTGAAGCTTTCTTT
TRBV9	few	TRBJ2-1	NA	CASSVALDYEQFF	TGTGCCAGCAGCGTAGCGCTCGACTATGAGCAGTTCTTC
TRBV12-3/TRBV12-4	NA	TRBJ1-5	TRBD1	CASSHFMGQQPQHF	TGTGCCAGCAGCCATTTCATGGGACAGCAGCCCCAGCATTTT
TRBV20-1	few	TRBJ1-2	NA	CSASASYYGYTF	TGCAGTGCCTCTGCTTCCTACTATGGCTACACCTTC
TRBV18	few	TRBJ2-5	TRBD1	CASSPKTGFEETQYF	TGTGCCAGCTCACCCAAGACAGGGTTCGAGGAGACCCAGTACTTC
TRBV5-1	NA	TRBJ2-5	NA	CASSLTGTSETQYF	TGCGCCAGCAGCTTGACTGGGACATCAGAGACCCAGTACTTC
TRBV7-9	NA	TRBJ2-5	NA	CASSFPRGGGETQYF	TGTGCCAGCAGCTTCCCCCGAGGGGGAGGCGAGACCCAGTACTTC
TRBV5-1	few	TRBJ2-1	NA	CASSHTRGAYNEQFF	TGCGCCAGCAGCCACACTAGGGGGGCCTACAATGAGCAGTTCTTC
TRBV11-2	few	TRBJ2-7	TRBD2	CASSLGLGIYEQYF	TGTGCCAGCAGCCTGGGACTAGGAATCTACGAGCAGTACTTC
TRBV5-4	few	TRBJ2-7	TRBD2	CASSWGAGGVYEQYF	TGTGCCAGCAGCTGGGGAGCGGGAGGGGTCTACGAGCAGTACTTC
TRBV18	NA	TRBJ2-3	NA	CASSPAQGGWSFQYF	TGTGCCAGCTCACCAGCCCAGGGTGGATGGAGCTTCCAGTATTTT
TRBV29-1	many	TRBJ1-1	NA	CSVDFGLGAPTEAFF	TGCAGCGTTGATTTTGGACTGGGGGCACCCACTGAAGCTTTCTTT
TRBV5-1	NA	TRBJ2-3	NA	CASSQYRASTDTQYF	TGCGCCAGCAGCCAATACAGGGCTAGCACAGATACGCAGTATTTT
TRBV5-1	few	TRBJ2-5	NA	CASSAGGDQETQYF	TGCGCCAGCAGCGCTGGGGGAGACCAAGAGACCCAGTACTTC
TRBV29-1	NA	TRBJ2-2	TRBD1	CSAGTATGELFF	TGCAGCGCCGGGACAGCCACCGGGGAGCTGTTTTTT
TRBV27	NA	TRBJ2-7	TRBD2	CASSFRTSGSFFYEQYF	TGTGCCAGCAGTTTTCGGACTAGCGGGAGCTTTTTCTACGAGCAGTACTTC
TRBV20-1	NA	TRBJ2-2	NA	CSATVPGAGELFF	TGCAGTGCTACGGTACCAGGGGCCGGGGAGCTGTTTTTT
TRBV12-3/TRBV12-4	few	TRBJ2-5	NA	CASSLKGRGETQYF	TGTGCCAGCAGTTTAAAGGGGCGTGGAGAGACCCAGTACTTC
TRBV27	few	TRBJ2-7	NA	CASSLIQGTHSSYEQYF	TGTGCCAGCAGTTTAATACAGGGAACCCACAGCTCCTACGAGCAGTACTTC
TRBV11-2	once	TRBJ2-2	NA	CASSLRLWSSGGTGELFF	TGTGCCAGCAGCTTAAGGCTTTGGAGTAGCGGAGGCACCGGGGAGCTGTTTTTT
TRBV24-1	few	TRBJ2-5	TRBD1	CATSDPGQAQETQYF	TGTGCCACCAGTGATCCTGGACAGGCCCAAGAGACCCAGTACTTC
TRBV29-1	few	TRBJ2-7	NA	CSVEEHSSQVASYEQYF	TGCAGCGTTGAAGAACATAGTTCACAGGTTGCCTCCTACGAGCAGTACTTC
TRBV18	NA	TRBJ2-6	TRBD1	CASSRVKDRGGRSGANVLTF	TGTGCCAGCTCACGTGTAAAAGACAGGGGTGGCCGATCTGGGGCCAACGTCCTGACTTTC
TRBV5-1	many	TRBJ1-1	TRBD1	CASSTTGQRNTEAFF	TGCGCCAGCAGCACCACGGGACAGCGTAACACTGAAGCTTTCTTT
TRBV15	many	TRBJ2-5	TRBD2	CATSRDLVAGARETQYF	TGTGCCACCAGCAGAGATCTAGTAGCGGGAGCCCGAGAGACCCAGTACTTC
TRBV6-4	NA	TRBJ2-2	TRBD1	CAICPSLGTGVGTGELFF	TGTGCCATCTGTCCCTCCCTCGGGACAGGGGTTGGCACCGGGGAGCTGTTTTTT
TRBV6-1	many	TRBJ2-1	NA	CASSALRRGGYNEQFF	TGTGCCAGCAGTGCCCTACGGCGGGGTGGTTACAATGAGCAGTTCTTC
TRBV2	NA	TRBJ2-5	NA	CASGRAWETQYF	TGTGCCAGCGGAAGAGCTTGGGAGACCCAGTACTTC
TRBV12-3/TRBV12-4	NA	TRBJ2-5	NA	CASSLLGGRAAQETQYF	TGTGCCAGCAGCCTCCTTGGGGGGAGAGCCGCCCAAGAGACCCAGTACTTC
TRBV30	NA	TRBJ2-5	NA	CAWSDLGPETQYF	TGTGCCTGGAGTGACCTAGGTCCAGAGACCCAGTACTTC
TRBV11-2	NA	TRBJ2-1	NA	CASSLDRGGMVFSDEQFF	TGTGCCAGCAGCTTAGACCGGGGCGGGATGGTTTTTAGCGATGAGCAGTTCTTC
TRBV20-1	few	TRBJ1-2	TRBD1	CSAREGKGAGYGYTF	TGCAGTGCTAGAGAAGGGAAGGGGGCGGGCTATGGCTACACCTTC
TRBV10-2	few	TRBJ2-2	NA	CASSDSLATGELFF	TGCGCCAGCAGTGATTCTCTAGCTACCGGGGAGCTGTTTTTT
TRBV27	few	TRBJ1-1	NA	CASSLSKGWHPLEAFF	TGTGCCAGCAGTTTATCTAAGGGATGGCATCCGCTTGAAGCTTTCTTT
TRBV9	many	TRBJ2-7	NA	CASSETGTESYEQYF	TGTGCCAGCAGCGAAACCGGGACTGAAAGCTACGAGCAGTACTTC
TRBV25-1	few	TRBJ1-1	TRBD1	CASSERQGRMNTEAFF	TGTGCCAGCAGTGAAAGACAGGGCCGGATGAACACTGAAGCTTTCTTT
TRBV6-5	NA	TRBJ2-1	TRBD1	CASSYSWTGFVDEQFF	TGTGCCAGCAGTTACTCGTGGACAGGGTTTGTAGATGAGCAGTTCTTC
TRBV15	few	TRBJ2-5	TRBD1	CATSRDRDRAVETQYF	TGTGCCACCAGCAGAGACCGGGACAGGGCCGTAGAGACCCAGTACTTC
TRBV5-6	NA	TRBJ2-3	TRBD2	CASSARGVRTDTQYF	TGTGCCAGCAGCGCCCGGGGGGTACGGACAGATACGCAGTATTTT
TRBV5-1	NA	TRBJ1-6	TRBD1	CASRRTGGALNSPLHF	TGCGCCAGCAGACGTACAGGGGGCGCACTCAATTCACCCCTCCACTTT
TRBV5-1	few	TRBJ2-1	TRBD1	CASSWPGTGGGDEQFF	TGCGCCAGCAGCTGGCCGGGGACAGGGGGTGGCGATGAGCAGTTCTTC
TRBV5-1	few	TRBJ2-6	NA	CASSSGSSGANVLTF	TGCGCCAGCAGCTCCGGGAGCTCTGGGGCCAACGTCCTGACTTTC
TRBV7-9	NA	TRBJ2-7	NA	CASSKRRDSYEQYF	TGTGCCAGCAGCAAACGACGGGACTCCTACGAGCAGTACTTC
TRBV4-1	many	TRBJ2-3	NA	CASSQPQGKQYF	TGCGCCAGCAGCCAACCCCAAGGGAAGCAGTATTTT
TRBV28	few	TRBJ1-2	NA	CASRPALSVAYGYTF	TGTGCCAGCAGACCCGCCCTTTCAGTGGCCTATGGCTACACCTTC
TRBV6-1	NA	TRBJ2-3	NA	CASGRQSDTQYF	TGTGCCAGCGGTAGACAGTCAGATACGCAGTATTTT
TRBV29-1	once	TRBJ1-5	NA	CSVRQDRGTQHF	TGCAGCGTACGACAGGACCGAGGGACCCAGCATTTT
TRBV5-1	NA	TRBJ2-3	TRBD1	CASSGDRVGTDTQYF	TGCGCCAGCAGCGGTGACAGGGTTGGCACAGATACGCAGTATTTT